These T cell receptor beta chains were read from a single sample in a study of CD8 T cells in Susac syndrome. TCRdb ran MiXCR on the immunoSEQ multiplex PCR reads and lists one entry per CDR3 protein. Altogether 85,000 to 90,000 distinct CDR3 sequences are present, roughly 91% being singletons, with the ten largest covering roughly 0.32%. The sample taken for sequencing was CD8+ T cells from PBMCs. The receptors here all came from a human donor in good health. CDR3s include the opening cysteine and the closing phenylalanine or tryptophan. A D gene is named only where the DNA matches it firmly. Clone size is given for some rows only: seen once, a few or many times, or a class if the clone is expanded.

v_call	clone_size	j_call	d_call	cdr3_aa	cdr3_nt
TRBV5-1	.	TRBJ1-1	TRBD1	CASSLTGVGNTEAFF	TGCGCCAGCAGCTTGACAGGGGTCGGGAACACTGAAGCTTTCTTT
TRBV7-9	.	TRBJ2-1	.	CASTNYNEQFF	TGTGCCAGCACCAACTACAATGAGCAGTTCTTC
TRBV12-3/TRBV12-4	.	TRBJ2-3	TRBD1	CASIGTGANTDTQYF	TGTGCCAGCATCGGGACAGGGGCCAACACAGATACGCAGTATTTT
TRBV6-1	.	TRBJ2-7	.	CASSEMGTVPYEQYF	TGTGCCAGCAGTGAAATGGGGACGGTGCCCTACGAGCAGTACTTC
TRBV9	.	TRBJ2-1	TRBD1	CASSVGDRVGYEQFF	TGTGCCAGCAGCGTAGGGGACAGGGTTGGATATGAGCAGTTCTTC
TRBV10-3	.	TRBJ2-7	.	CAISERQTEEQYF	TGTGCCATCAGTGAGCGCCAAACGGAGGAGCAGTACTTC
TRBV29-1	few	TRBJ2-7	.	CSVFGQGGSYEQYF	TGCAGCGTTTTCGGTCAGGGGGGGTCCTACGAGCAGTACTTC
TRBV19	.	TRBJ1-6	.	CASSISGEASPLHF	TGTGCCAGTAGTATATCGGGGGAGGCTTCACCCCTCCACTTT
TRBV9	.	TRBJ1-6	TRBD1	CASGDSNNSPLHF	TGTGCCAGTGGGGACAGCAATAATTCACCCCTCCACTTT
TRBV19	.	TRBJ2-2	.	CASKEGSLGSGELFF	TGTGCCAGTAAAGAGGGCTCCCTTGGGTCCGGGGAGCTGTTTTTT
TRBV2	.	TRBJ2-3	.	CASSEETGYF	TGTGCCAGCAGTGAAGAGACAGGGTATTTT
TRBV20-1	once	TRBJ2-5	.	CSPSGREAQETQYF	TGCAGCCCCAGCGGCAGGGAGGCCCAAGAGACCCAGTACTTC
TRBV3-1	.	TRBJ2-5	.	CASSQDLHQETQYF	TGTGCCAGCAGCCAAGATCTGCATCAAGAGACCCAGTACTTC
TRBV30	.	TRBJ2-1	.	CAWALASWNEQFF	TGTGCCTGGGCCTTAGCGAGTTGGAATGAGCAGTTCTTC
TRBV12-3/TRBV12-4	.	TRBJ1-6	.	CASTRGQGLYHYNSPLHF	TGTGCCAGCACCCGGGGTCAGGGGTTATACCACTATAATTCACCCCTCCACTTT
TRBV9	.	TRBJ2-1	TRBD2	CASSVGTSGYNEQFF	TGTGCCAGCAGCGTAGGGACTAGCGGATACAATGAGCAGTTCTTC
TRBV7-9	.	TRBJ2-3	.	CASSFWDQTDTQYF	TGTGCCAGCAGCTTCTGGGACCAAACAGATACGCAGTATTTT
TRBV28	.	TRBJ2-3	.	CASGGFTDTQYF	TGTGCCAGTGGGGGCTTCACAGATACGCAGTATTTT
TRBV3-1	.	TRBJ2-3	TRBD1	CASSPYLDRGEDTQYF	TGTGCCAGCAGCCCCTACCTGGACAGGGGTGAAGATACGCAGTATTTT
TRBV6-5	once	TRBJ1-5	TRBD1	CASRLTGDSNQPQHF	TGTGCCAGCAGACTGACAGGGGATAGCAATCAGCCCCAGCATTTT
TRBV7-3	.	TRBJ2-6	TRBD1	CASSLAGTGRSGANVLTF	TGTGCCAGCAGCTTAGCCGGGACAGGGAGATCTGGGGCCAACGTCCTGACTTTC
TRBV3-1	.	TRBJ2-5	.	CASSQTGVRETQYF	TGTGCCAGCAGCCAAACGGGGGTGAGAGAGACCCAGTACTTC
TRBV5-1	.	TRBJ2-7	TRBD1	CASTTHRGNEQYF	TGCGCCAGCACCACCCACAGGGGTAACGAGCAGTACTTC
TRBV7-9	.	TRBJ1-5	.	CASSLGVWDPSEQPQHF	TGTGCCAGCAGCTTAGGGGTCTGGGACCCGTCGGAGCAGCCCCAGCATTTT
TRBV2	.	TRBJ2-3	TRBD1	CASSQGTTSTDTQYF	TGTGCCAGCTCACAGGGGACCACGAGCACAGATACGCAGTATTTT
TRBV7-2	.	TRBJ2-7	TRBD2	CASSPGLAGAIYEQYF	TGTGCCAGCAGCCCTGGACTAGCGGGGGCGATCTACGAGCAGTACTTC
TRBV19	once	TRBJ2-5	.	CASNRGGDGQETQYF	TGTGCCAGTAACCGCGGCGGGGACGGACAAGAGACCCAGTACTTC
TRBV14	.	TRBJ2-7	.	CASSPTSPSYEQYF	TGTGCCAGCAGCCCCACTTCGCCCTCCTACGAGCAGTACTTC
TRBV7-2	.	TRBJ2-1	.	CASIRGRFSYNEQFF	TGTGCCAGCATCCGAGGGCGGTTCTCCTACAATGAGCAGTTCTTC
TRBV7-2	.	TRBJ2-1	TRBD1	CASSLGSGTGRNEQFF	TGTGCCAGCAGCTTAGGGTCCGGGACAGGGCGGAATGAGCAGTTCTTC
TRBV4-1	.	TRBJ2-2	TRBD2	CASSLLPSGGDTGELFF	TGCGCCAGCAGCCTTCTACCCAGCGGGGGGGACACCGGGGAGCTGTTTTTT
TRBV7-8	.	TRBJ1-1	.	CAVRGVPNTEAFF	TGTGCCGTAAGAGGGGTGCCGAACACTGAAGCTTTCTTT
TRBV4-1	.	TRBJ2-7	TRBD2	CASSPRGPSGGTYEQYF	TGCGCCAGCAGCCCTCGGGGACCTAGCGGGGGGACCTACGAGCAGTACTTC
TRBV11-2	.	TRBJ2-2	TRBD2	CASSHIGLARNTGELFF	TGTGCCAGCAGCCATATCGGACTAGCGAGGAACACCGGGGAGCTGTTTTTT
TRBV15	.	TRBJ2-5	TRBD2	CATSRDLSGAGETQYF	TGTGCCACCAGCAGAGATCTTAGCGGGGCTGGGGAGACCCAGTACTTC
TRBV5-6	once	TRBJ2-7	.	CASSLPGFEQYF	TGTGCCAGCAGTCTTCCCGGGTTCGAGCAGTACTTC
TRBV5-6	.	TRBJ1-1	.	CASSSTPGGTEAFF	TGTGCCAGCAGCTCTACCCCCGGGGGCACTGAAGCTTTCTTT
TRBV20-1	.	TRBJ2-7	TRBD1	CSARVRRRDRAAFYEQYF	TGCAGTGCTAGAGTCCGGCGCCGGGACAGGGCAGCATTCTACGAGCAGTACTTC
TRBV9	.	TRBJ2-1	.	CASSPWGSSYNEQFF	TGTGCCAGCAGCCCCTGGGGGAGCTCCTACAATGAGCAGTTCTTC
TRBV29-1	.	TRBJ2-1	.	CSVGLLDHSYNEQFF	TGCAGCGTTGGGTTACTAGACCATTCCTACAATGAGCAGTTCTTC
TRBV19	once	TRBJ1-1	.	CASTHGPRTEAFF	TGTGCCAGTACCCATGGGCCGAGAACTGAAGCTTTCTTT
TRBV27	.	TRBJ2-3	.	CASSDPEGPRDTQYF	TGTGCCAGCAGTGACCCGGAGGGGCCTAGAGATACGCAGTATTTT
TRBV29-1	.	TRBJ1-2	.	CSVEREPRGYTF	TGCAGCGTTGAGAGGGAACCTCGTGGCTACACCTTC
TRBV12-3/TRBV12-4	.	TRBJ1-1	.	CASSLGVPEAFF	TGTGCCAGCAGTTTAGGGGTCCCTGAAGCTTTCTTT
TRBV3-1	.	TRBJ2-6	.	CASSQDLRIISGANVLTF	TGTGCCAGCAGCCAAGATCTAAGGATCATCTCTGGGGCCAACGTCCTGACTTTC
TRBV6-1	.	TRBJ2-3	.	CASSGRGDTQYF	TGTGCCAGCAGTGGACGTGGGGATACGCAGTATTTT
TRBV20-1	once	TRBJ2-1	TRBD2	CSARSLAANGNEQFF	TGCAGTGCTAGAAGCCTAGCGGCGAATGGCAATGAGCAGTTCTTC
TRBV27	.	TRBJ1-5	TRBD1	CAAGTGNQPQHF	TGTGCCGCGGGGACAGGCAATCAGCCCCAGCATTTT